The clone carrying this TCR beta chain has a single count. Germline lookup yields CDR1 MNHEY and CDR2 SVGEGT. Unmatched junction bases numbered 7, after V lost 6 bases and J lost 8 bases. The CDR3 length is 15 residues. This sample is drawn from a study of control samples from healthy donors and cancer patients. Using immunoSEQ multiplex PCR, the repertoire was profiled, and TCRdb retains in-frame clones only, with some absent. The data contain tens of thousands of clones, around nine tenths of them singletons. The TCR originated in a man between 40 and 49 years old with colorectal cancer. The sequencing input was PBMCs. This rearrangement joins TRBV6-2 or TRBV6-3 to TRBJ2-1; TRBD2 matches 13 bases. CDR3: CASSPRLAGGYEQFF. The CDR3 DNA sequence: TGTGCCAGCAGCCCTAGACTAGCGGGAGGTTATGAGCAGTTCTTC.